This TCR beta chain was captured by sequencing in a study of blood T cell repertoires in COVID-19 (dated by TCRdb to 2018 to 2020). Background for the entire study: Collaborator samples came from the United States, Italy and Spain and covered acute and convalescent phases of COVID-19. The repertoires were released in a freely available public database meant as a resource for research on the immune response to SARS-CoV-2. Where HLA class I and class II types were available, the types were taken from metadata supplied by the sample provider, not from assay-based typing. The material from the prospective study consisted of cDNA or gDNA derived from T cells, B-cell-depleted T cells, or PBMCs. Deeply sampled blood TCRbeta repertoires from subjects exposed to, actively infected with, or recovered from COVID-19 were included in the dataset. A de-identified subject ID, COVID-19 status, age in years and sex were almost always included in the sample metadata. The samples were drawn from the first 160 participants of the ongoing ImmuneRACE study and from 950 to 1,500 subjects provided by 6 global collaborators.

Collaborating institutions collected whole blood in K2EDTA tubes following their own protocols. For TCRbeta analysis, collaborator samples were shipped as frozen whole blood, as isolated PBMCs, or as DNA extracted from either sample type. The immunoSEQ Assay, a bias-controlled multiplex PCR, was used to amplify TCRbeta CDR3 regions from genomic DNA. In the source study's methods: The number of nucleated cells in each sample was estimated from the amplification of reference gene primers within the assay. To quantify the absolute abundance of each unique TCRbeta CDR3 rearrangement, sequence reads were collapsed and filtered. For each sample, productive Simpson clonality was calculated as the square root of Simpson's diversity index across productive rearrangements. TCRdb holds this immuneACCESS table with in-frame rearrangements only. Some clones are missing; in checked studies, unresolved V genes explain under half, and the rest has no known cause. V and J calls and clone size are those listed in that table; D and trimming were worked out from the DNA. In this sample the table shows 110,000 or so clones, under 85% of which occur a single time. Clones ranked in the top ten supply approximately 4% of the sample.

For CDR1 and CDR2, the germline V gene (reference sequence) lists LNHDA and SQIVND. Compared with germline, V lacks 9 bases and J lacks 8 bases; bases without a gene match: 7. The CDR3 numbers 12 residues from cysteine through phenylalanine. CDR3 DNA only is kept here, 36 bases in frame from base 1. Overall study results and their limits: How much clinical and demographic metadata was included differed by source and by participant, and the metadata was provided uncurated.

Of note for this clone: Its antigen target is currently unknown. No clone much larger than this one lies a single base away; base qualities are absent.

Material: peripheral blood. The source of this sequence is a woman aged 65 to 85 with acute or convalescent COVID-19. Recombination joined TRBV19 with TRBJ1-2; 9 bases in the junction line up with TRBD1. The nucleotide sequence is TGTGCCAGAAGGACAGGGGATCGGGGCTACACCTTC. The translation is CARRTGDRGYTF.